Listed below are T cell receptor beta chains from one sample, sequenced in a study of T-cell memory formation after mild COVID-19. One entry per CDR3 protein results from TCRdb running MiXCR on the 5' RACE reads. Among 110,000 to 150,000 distinct CDR3 sequences listed, under 30% were seen once. Source material: PBMCs or a T cell subset sorted from them (not recorded which). Receptors were obtained from an adult woman who had mild COVID-19 (a few samples of this study predate the infection). Cell type and time point are not known. Both conserved end residues are part of each CDR3. The D gene is left open where the match is weak. Part of the rows lack a size; the others show once, few, many or a class for expanded clones.

TRBV6-5	.	TRBJ1-1	.	TGTGCCAGCAGTTACTCCGGCGCTGAAGCTTTCTTT	CASSYSGAEAFF
TRBV15	.	TRBJ2-7	.	TGTGCCACCAGCAGAGATAAGGGGGTGGGCGAGCAGTACTTC	CATSRDKGVGEQYF
TRBV6-5	.	TRBJ1-2	.	TGTGCCAGCAGGGGATCCGGGGCCTATGGCTACACCTTC	CASRGSGAYGYTF
TRBV7-9	.	TRBJ2-1	TRBD2	TGTGCCAGCAACGGACTAGCGGGGGCCTACAATGAGCAGTTCTTC	CASNGLAGAYNEQFF
TRBV5-6	.	TRBJ2-7	TRBD1	TGTGCCAGCAGCCTTCAGCCGGACAGGGTTGGTACCTCCTACGAGCAGTACTTC	CASSLQPDRVGTSYEQYF
TRBV20-1	few	TRBJ1-1	.	TGCAGTGCTGGGGCCTTCCGCGGGATGAACACTGAAGCTTTCTTT	CSAGAFRGMNTEAFF
TRBV7-9	many	TRBJ1-2	TRBD1	TGTGCCAGCAGCTTAGGGACAGGGGACTATGGCTACACCTTC	CASSLGTGDYGYTF
TRBV5-6	.	TRBJ1-5	TRBD1	TGTGCCAGCAGCCACCGGGGACAGAATCAGCCCCAGAATTTT	CASSHRGQNQPQNF
TRBV12-3/TRBV12-4	few	TRBJ1-2	.	TGTGCCACCAAACGCGGGAGCCGTTATGGCTACACCTTC	CATKRGSRYGYTF
TRBV11-2	.	TRBJ2-7	.	TGTGCCAGCAGCCAAAGCGGACAGACCTACGAGCAGTACTTC	CASSQSGQTYEQYF
TRBV6-2/TRBV6-3	few	TRBJ2-5	.	TGTGCCAGCAGCCCAGTCCAGACCACCTTGGAGGAGACCCAGTACTTC	CASSPVQTTLEETQYF
TRBV27	.	TRBJ1-6	.	TGTGCCAGCAGCTATTCCCGGGGCTCACCCCTCCACTTT	CASSYSRGSPLHF
TRBV5-5	few	TRBJ2-4	TRBD2	TGTGCCAGCAGCTTGTACACTAGCGGGGCCTTAGCCAAAAACATTCAGTACTTC	CASSLYTSGALAKNIQYF
TRBV29-1	.	TRBJ2-2	.	TGCAGCGTTGATGTGGGGCGGAACACCGGGGAGCTGTTTTTT	CSVDVGRNTGELFF
TRBV6-1	.	TRBJ1-5	.	TGTGCCAGCAGCCCACATTCTGGGGAAACCAATCAGCCCCAGCATTTT	CASSPHSGETNQPQHF
TRBV11-2	few	TRBJ2-7	.	TGTGCCAGCAGCGTTGGGGCAGGTCACTACGAGCAGTACTTC	CASSVGAGHYEQYF
TRBV15	.	TRBJ2-3	TRBD2	TGTGCCACCAGCACCTGGCGGGAGGGCACAGATACGCAGTATTTT	CATSTWREGTDTQYF
TRBV24-1	.	TRBJ2-2	TRBD2	TGTGCCACCAGTGATCCAACAGCGGGAAAAACCGTTCACGGGGAGCTGTTTTTT	CATSDPTAGKTVHGELFF
TRBV20-1	.	TRBJ1-2	TRBD1	TGCAGTGCTGGAGCAGGGGGCGCGGGTGGCTACACCTTC	CSAGAGGAGGYTF
TRBV7-6	few	TRBJ2-4	.	TGTGCCAGCAGCGACAGGGAGGGTGACATTCAGTACTTC	CASSDREGDIQYF
TRBV13	few	TRBJ1-2	TRBD1	TGTGCCAGCCACCTGACAGGGGAGGTTAACTATGGCTACACCTTC	CASHLTGEVNYGYTF
TRBV24-1	.	TRBJ2-1	TRBD1	TGTGACACCAGTGACATTCAGGGGGCAGGGTACAATGAGCAGTTCTTC	CDTSDIQGAGYNEQFF
TRBV7-9	.	TRBJ2-5	.	TGTGCCAGCAGCTTATCAGGGACCGCGTCGGAGACCCAGTACTTC	CASSLSGTASETQYF
TRBV12-3/TRBV12-4	few	TRBJ2-1	TRBD2	TGTGCCAGCAGTTGGGAGGGAGGGTTGGATGAGCAGTTCTTC	CASSWEGGLDEQFF
TRBV7-9	.	TRBJ1-1	.	TGTGCCAGCAGCTTAGGGGTTGGGACACCGAACACTGAAGCTTTCTTT	CASSLGVGTPNTEAFF
TRBV3-1	.	TRBJ1-2	.	TGTGCCAGCAGCCAGGGAACACTCTCCTATGGCTACACCTTC	CASSQGTLSYGYTF
TRBV15	.	TRBJ1-4	.	TGTGCCACCAGCAACAGGATTTGGGAAAAACTGTTTTTT	CATSNRIWEKLFF
TRBV20-1	.	TRBJ2-7	.	TGCAGTGGGGTTAATGACTACGAGCAGTACTTC	CSGVNDYEQYF
TRBV15	.	TRBJ2-1	TRBD2	TGTGCCACCAGCAGAGTCGGACTAGCGGGAGGTAACAATGAGCAGTTCTTC	CATSRVGLAGGNNEQFF
TRBV29-1	.	TRBJ2-1	.	TGCAGCGTTGAAGAGAGAGGGGGCAATGAGCAGTTCTTC	CSVEERGGNEQFF
TRBV4-1	few	TRBJ2-7	TRBD1	TGCGCCAGCAGCGGACGACAGGGTGGGGAGCAGTACTTC	CASSGRQGGEQYF
TRBV29-1	.	TRBJ1-1	.	TGCAGCGTTGTAGGGGGAGACACTGAAGCTTTCTTT	CSVVGGDTEAFF
TRBV4-3	few	TRBJ2-3	TRBD2	TGCGCCAGCAGCCAAGATCGAAGCCTAGCGGCCCGGGATACGCAGTATTTT	CASSQDRSLAARDTQYF
TRBV29-1	few	TRBJ2-7	.	TGCAGCGTTGAAACGGACTCCTACGAGCAGTACTTC	CSVETDSYEQYF
TRBV4-3	.	TRBJ2-1	.	TGCGCCAGCAGCCAAGCCGGGCCCGATGGACTTTTCTTC	CASSQAGPDGLFF
TRBV29-1	.	TRBJ1-2	.	TGCAGCGTTGAGGGAGACAACTATGGCTACACCTTC	CSVEGDNYGYTF
TRBV12-3/TRBV12-4	.	TRBJ2-7	.	TGTGCCAGCTCATCCGGGAACCACGAGCAGTACTTC	CASSSGNHEQYF
TRBV3-1	few	TRBJ1-1	.	TGTGCCAGCAGCCACCCGAACCAGGGGTACACTGAAGCTTTCTTT	CASSHPNQGYTEAFF
TRBV4-1	.	TRBJ2-3	.	TGCGCCAGCAGCCAAGATCTTTCCTGTGGAACAGATACGCAGTATTTT	CASSQDLSCGTDTQYF
TRBV24-1	.	TRBJ1-1	.	TGTGCCACCAGTGATCCCGGTCTCACTGAAGCTTTCTTT	CATSDPGLTEAFF